Following are 22 T cell receptor beta chains from one sample sequenced in a study of cytomegalovirus exposure and HLA in healthy donors. Vbeta (60) and Jbeta (13) primers were used in the PCR. The data were produced by immunoSEQ multiplex PCR, yet TCRdb's version contains in-frame clones alone and is incomplete. The data show around 120,000 clones, about 83% seen once. The sequencing input was PBMCs. These receptors were obtained from a woman between 35 and 50 years old in good health and CMV-seropositive.

This chain connects TRBV9 to TRBJ2-7, with D possibly matching TRBD2 (5 bases). CDR1 and CDR2 (germline): SGDLS, YYNGEE. With 0 bases removed from V and 6 bases from J, the gap between germline ends came to 13 bases. This CDR3 has 14 amino acids. The CDR3 is CASSVGIGGSEQYF. The CDR3 DNA follows: TGTGCCAGCAGCGTAGGGATTGGAGGAAGCGAGCAGTACTTC.

The chain is built from TRBV4-2 and TRBJ2-6, with D unresolved. This CDR3 spans 13 amino acids. V was clipped by 5 bases and J by 4 bases, with 6 bases between them. The V gene's germline CDR1 is LGHNA and CDR2 YNFKEQ. Here the CDR3 reads CASSVTGANVLTF. CDR3 coding DNA: TGTGCCAGCAGCGTGACAGGGGCCAACGTCCTGACTTTC.

The J gene is TRBJ2-7, the V gene TRBV6-1; 13 positions match TRBD2. CDR1 MNHNS and CDR2 SASEGT come from the germline V gene. The CDR3 spans 15 residues. The V and J ends lost 6 bases and 1 base, in that order; junction bases with no gene match: 3. CDR3 amino acids: CASRWTSGGSYEQYF. CDR3 bases: TGTGCCAGCAGGTGGACTAGCGGGGGTTCCTACGAGCAGTACTTC.

This clone was found a few times. The chain employs TRBV25-1 and TRBJ2-7; 9 positions agree with TRBD2. Germline V CDR1 and CDR2: MGHDK, SYGVNS. The CDR3 covers 14 residues. V dropped 4 bases and J dropped 5; count of bases not matched to a gene: 6. The CDR3 sequence is CASSAGTSHHEQYF. CDR3 DNA sequence: TGTGCCAGCAGTGCCGGGACTAGCCACCACGAGCAGTACTTC.

The chain combines TRBV5-4 with TRBJ1-2; 9 nucleotides match TRBD1. The CDR3 extends over 16 amino acids. Germline CDR1 reads SGHNT; CDR2 reads YYREEE (reference sequence). V gave up 5 bases and J gave up 2 bases; unmatched junction bases: 10. CDR3 in amino acids: CASSFTSTGGNYGYTF. Here the CDR3 DNA reads TGTGCCAGCAGTTTCACCTCTACAGGGGGCAACTATGGCTACACCTTC.

This clone was picked up one time. CDR3: CASTLDREGYNEQFF. The CDR3 region has the DNA TGTGCCAGTACCCTTGACAGGGAAGGGTACAATGAGCAGTTCTTC. This chain links TRBV19 with TRBJ2-1; 7 bases map to TRBD1. V was clipped by 7 bases and J by 4 bases; unmatched bases: 10. In germline, CDR1 is LNHDA, CDR2 SQIVND (reference sequence). There are 15 residues in the CDR3.

A remark on this clone: This CDR3 is also generated by other DNA sequences in the sample. V is TRBV4-2 and J is TRBJ2-3; TRBD2 might be the D (6 bases). Between the trimmed V and J ends, which lost 1 base and 4 bases, there was a span of 6 bases. The CDR3 has 13 residues. CDR1 is LGHNA, CDR2 YNFKEQ, per germline. The CDR3: CASSQGLADTQYF. In nucleotides, the CDR3 is TGTGCCAGCAGCCAAGGACTAGCAGATACGCAGTATTTT.

The chain joins TRBV7-9 to TRBJ2-2, with 9 bases fitting TRBD2. This CDR3 has 16 amino acids. CDR1 and CDR2 (germline): SEHNR, FQNEAQ (reference sequence). Losses at the gene ends were 1 base for V and 0 bases for J; bases not matched to a gene: 0. The DNA of the CDR3 is TGTGCCAGCAGCTTAGTAGCGGGAGCGAACACCGGGGAGCTGTTTTTT. Translating it yields CASSLVAGANTGELFF.

The V call is TRBV5-1, the J call TRBJ2-3, with D possibly being TRBD2 (6 bases). V lost 2 bases and J 3 bases, leaving 7 bases between the germline ends. The CDR3 contains 13 residues. Germline V lookup: CDR1 SGHRS, CDR2 YFSETQ. CDR3 amino acids: CASSFGRTDTQYF. The CDR3 nucleotides are TGCGCCAGCAGCTTCGGGAGAACAGATACGCAGTATTTT. The whole variable domain, remainder taken from reference TRBV5-1 and TRBJ2-3, is KAGVTQTPRYLIKTRGQQVTLSCSPISGHRSVSWYQQTPGQGLQFLFEYFSETQRNKGNFPGRFSGRQFSNSRSEMNVSTLELGDSALYLCASSFGRTDTQYFGPGTRLTVL.

This clone has just one count. This chain links TRBV6-5 with TRBJ2-7; 10 positions match TRBD1. Germline CDR1 reads MNHEY; CDR2 reads SVGAGI. J was trimmed by 3 bases and V by 2 bases; bases with no gene match: 1. The CDR3 length is 14 residues. CDR3 nucleotides: TGTGCCAGCAGTTACGGGACAGGGGTCTACGAGCAGTACTTC. This gives the protein CASSYGTGVYEQYF.

The chain employs TRBV5-1 and TRBJ2-2, with D unresolved. This CDR3 comprises 16 residues. Per the germline V gene, CDR1 is SGHRS and CDR2 is YFSETQ. Between the trimmed V and J ends, which lost 2 bases and 1 base, there was a span of 12 bases. The CDR3, as DNA: TGCGCCAGCAGCTTAAAACCTCCAGGGAACACCGGGGAGCTGTTTTTT. Translated, it gives CASSLKPPGNTGELFF.

This clone was counted between two and nine times. This specimen includes other DNA sequences encoding the same CDR3. The chain joins TRBV2 to TRBJ1-5; possibly TRBD1 for D (6 bases). Trimming took off 0 bases at V and 6 bases at J, with 12 bases between the two ends. The CDR3 consists of 15 residues. Germline V gene sequence: CDR1 SNHLY, CDR2 FYNNEI. CDR3 sequence (DNA): TGTGCCAGCAGTGAAGCACGGGGGGCAGGTCAGCCCCAGCATTTT. The encoded protein is CASSEARGAGQPQHF.

Here the CDR3 reads CASSPRAGTGTDTQYF. The CDR3 nucleotides read TGTGCCAGCTCACCACGGGCAGGGACTGGGACAGATACGCAGTATTTT. V is TRBV18 and J is TRBJ2-3; D perhaps matches TRBD2 (6 bases). CDR1 KGHSH and CDR2 LQKENI come from the germline V gene. V shed 1 base and J shed 3 bases, with 14 bases lying between them. The CDR3 spans 16 residues.

The chain recombines TRBV5-6 with TRBJ2-5; possible D gene TRBD2, 5 bases. Trimming pared 7 bases from V and 2 bases from J, leaving 15 bases between. Germline loops: CDR1 SGHDT, CDR2 YYEEEE. CDR3 length: 14 residues. This CDR3 is CASFSTSQQETQYF. The CDR3 nucleotides read TGTGCCAGCTTCAGCACTAGTCAGCAAGAGACCCAGTACTTC.

The CDR3 protein is CASSSAGVGDTQYF. The CDR3 DNA reads as TGTGCCAGCAGCTCTGCAGGGGTCGGAGATACGCAGTATTTT. This chain connects TRBV5-6 to TRBJ2-3, with D perhaps matching TRBD1 (6 bases). This CDR3 spans 14 amino acids. Germline V lookup: CDR1 SGHDT, CDR2 YYEEEE. V lost 3 bases, J lost 5 bases, and 13 bases lay in between.

V and J are TRBV25-1 and TRBJ1-2; D remains unclear. Germline V lookup: CDR1 MGHDK, CDR2 SYGVNS. The CDR3 has 12 amino acids. Trimming took off 4 bases at V and 3 bases at J, with 6 bases between the two ends. The CDR3 loop reads CASSAGYYGYTF. For the CDR3, the DNA is TGTGCCAGCAGTGCGGGGTACTATGGCTACACCTTC.

The chain has TRBV9 and TRBJ2-3; possible D gene TRBD2, 6 bases. V shed 0 bases and J shed 4 bases, with 12 bases lying between them. CDR1 and CDR2 from the germline V gene are SGDLS and YYNGEE. There are 15 residues in the CDR3. The CDR3 coding sequence is TGTGCCAGCAGCGTAGTGGGGGGTGGGGCAGATACGCAGTATTTT. The encoded protein is CASSVVGGGADTQYF. Using reference TRBV9 and TRBJ2-3 for the parts outside the CDR3, the full variable domain is DSGVTQTPKHLITATGQRVTLRCSPRSGDLSVYWYQQSLDQGLQFLIQYYNGEERAKGNILERFSAQQFPDLHSELNLSSLELGDSALYFCASSVVGGGADTQYFGPGTRLTVL.

The chain couples TRBV29-1 to TRBJ2-3; 7 bases map to TRBD1. Germline CDR1 is SQVTM and CDR2 is ANQGSEA. This CDR3 is built from 14 residues. Trimming cost V 7 bases and J 1 base; bases outside gene matches: 8. Here the CDR3 reads CSAKQGRGTDTQYF. CDR3 bases: TGCAGCGCAAAACAGGGGAGAGGCACAGATACGCAGTATTTT.

V usage is TRBV2 and J usage is TRBJ2-7, with D perhaps matching TRBD1 (6 bases). The CDR3 spans 13 residues. Germline CDR1 and CDR2: SNHLY and FYNNEI. V was pared by 5 bases and J by 6 bases, with 14 bases between. The CDR3 spells CASSLQGIGEQYF. The CDR3 DNA follows: TGTGCCAGCAGTTTACAGGGTATTGGCGAGCAGTACTTC. Complete variable domain (other parts from reference TRBV2 and TRBJ2-7): EPEVTQTPSHQVTQMGQEVILRCVPISNHLYFYWYRQILGQKVEFLVSFYNNEISEKSEIFDDQFSVERPDGSNFTLKIRSTKLEDSAMYFCASSLQGIGEQYFGPGTRLTVT.

The V call is TRBV11-2, the J call TRBJ1-4; D call uncertain. The V and J ends lost 3 bases and 1 base respectively, with 6 bases between them. The CDR3 has 14 residues. Germline V gene lookup returns CDR1 SGHAT and CDR2 FQNNGV. CDR3 in amino acids: CASSFQLTNEKLFF. CDR3 nucleotides: TGTGCCAGCAGCTTTCAATTAACTAATGAAAAACTGTTTTTT.

The chain is built from TRBV7-2 and TRBJ1-3; D is ambiguous. Between the trimmed V and J ends, which lost 2 bases and 0 bases, there was a span of 14 bases. CDR3 length: 17 residues. CDR1 SGHTA and CDR2 FQGNSA come from the germline V gene. The CDR3 region has the DNA TGTGCCAGCAGCTTACTTTTAAACAGATACTCTGGAAACACCATATATTTT. Protein: CASSLLLNRYSGNTIYF.

The V and J genes are TRBV7-3 and TRBJ1-1; D might be TRBD1 (6 bases). In germline, CDR1 is SGHTA, CDR2 FQGTGA. Deletions cut 5 bases from V and 6 bases from J, with 16 bases between. The CDR3 covers 14 residues. The CDR3 sequence is CASSLKGGLAEAFF. CDR3 coding DNA: TGTGCCAGCAGCCTAAAGGGGGGGCTAGCTGAAGCTTTCTTT.